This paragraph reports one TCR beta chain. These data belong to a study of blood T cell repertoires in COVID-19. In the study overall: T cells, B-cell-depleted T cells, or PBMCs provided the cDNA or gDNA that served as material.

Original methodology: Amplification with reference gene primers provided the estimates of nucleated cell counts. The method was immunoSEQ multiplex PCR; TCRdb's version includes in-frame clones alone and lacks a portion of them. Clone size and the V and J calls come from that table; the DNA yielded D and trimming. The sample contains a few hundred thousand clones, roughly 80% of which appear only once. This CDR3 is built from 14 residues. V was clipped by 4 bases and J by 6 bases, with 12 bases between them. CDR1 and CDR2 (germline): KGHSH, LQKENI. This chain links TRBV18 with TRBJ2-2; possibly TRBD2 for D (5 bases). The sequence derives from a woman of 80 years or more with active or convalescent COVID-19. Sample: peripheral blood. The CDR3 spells CASSLGKRSGELFF. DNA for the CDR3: TGTGCCAGCTCACTCGGGAAGAGGTCCGGGGAGCTGTTTTTT.